The 3 T cell receptor beta chains below were found in one sample sequenced in a study of blood T cells in healthy people across ages. Primers used in a second PCR of about 6 to 12 cycles were a sample-barcoded 5' primer and a J-beta primer mix. TCRdb ran MiXCR on the 5' RACE reads and lists one entry per CDR3 protein. This sample carries some 710,000 distinct CDR3 sequences, 46% of them seen once, and the ten largest clones take about a sixth. The sequencing input was blood. The receptors stem from a man older than 75 in good health.

The rearrangement joins TRBV10-3 to TRBJ1-2; 10 bases map to TRBD1. Trimming cost V 2 bases and J 4 bases; bases outside gene matches: 10. The CDR3 totals 17 residues. Germline values: CDR1 ENHRY, CDR2 SYGVKD. The DNA of the CDR3 is TGTGCCATCAGTGAGCCGAGTGACGGACAGGGGGGCTATGGCTACACCTTC. It encodes CAISEPSDGQGGYGYTF.

With regard to this clonotype: A much larger clone is a single base away; this may be a read error. This rearrangement joins TRBV20-1 to TRBJ2-1; 7 nucleotides align to TRBD2. There are 14 residues in the CDR3. Germline V gene lookup returns CDR1 DFQATT and CDR2 SNEGSKA (reference sequence). Germline trimming cut 5 bases from V and 6 bases from J; bases unmatched to any gene: 10. The CDR3 sequence: CSAAGTKTCNEQFF. The CDR3 coding sequence is TGCAGTGCTGCCGGGACTAAAACCTGCAATGAGCAGTTCTTC.

The V and J genes are TRBV7-9 and TRBJ1-5; 7 nucleotides line up with TRBD1. Germline CDR1 is SEHNR and CDR2 is FQNEAQ (reference sequence). The J segment lost 6 bases and the V segment lost 4 bases, leaving 9 bases of the junction unmatched. The CDR3 consists of 15 residues. The CDR3 nucleotides read TGTGCCAGCAGCTCCCAAACAGGGGCTGTTCAGCCCCAGCATTTT. Amino acid sequence: CASSSQTGAVQPQHF.